This T cell receptor beta chain was found in a study of shared clonotypes between healthy human individuals. V gave up 5 bases and J gave up 2 bases, with 7 bases separating them. This CDR3 comprises 12 residues. Per the germline V gene, CDR1 is SGHVS and CDR2 is FNYEAQ. The table came from immunoSEQ multiplex PCR; TCRdb's copy has only in-frame clones and leaves some out. The table records approximately 350,000 clones, 90% to 97% of them present only once. The source is a man aged 30 to 45 in good health. Sequences were obtained from memory CD8+ T cells sorted from blood. The subset denotes: CD45RO+ cells pooled with CCR7-negative TemRA cells. The V gene is TRBV7-6, the J gene TRBJ2-7, with D unresolved. The CDR3 region is CASSPGTYEQYF. The CDR3 bases are TGTGCCAGCAGCCCAGGCACCTACGAGCAGTACTTC.